This T cell receptor (beta chain) was observed in a study of T cells after yellow fever vaccination. Germline V gives CDR1 ENHRY, CDR2 SYGVKD. This CDR3 has 13 residues. Trimming took 6 bases from V and 6 from J; bases not matched to a gene: 2. TCRdb ran MiXCR on the 5' RACE reads and lists one entry per CDR3 protein. The sample holds 620,000 or so distinct CDR3 sequences, around 16% seen once. This clonotype was counted a few times. What it recognizes is unknown. Overall study findings and caveats: The appearance of a small share of clonotypes in both CD4 and CD8 compartments was observed.

The chain combines TRBV10-3 with TRBJ2-3, with 11 bases fitting TRBD2. The receptor was isolated from a man aged 18 to 35 who received the YFV17D yellow fever vaccine. The sample was PBMCs, taken more than 4 days after the first yellow fever vaccination. The CDR3 DNA reads TGTGCCATCAGATCTAGCGGGGGGGATACGCAGTATTTT. Protein product: CAIRSSGGDTQYF.